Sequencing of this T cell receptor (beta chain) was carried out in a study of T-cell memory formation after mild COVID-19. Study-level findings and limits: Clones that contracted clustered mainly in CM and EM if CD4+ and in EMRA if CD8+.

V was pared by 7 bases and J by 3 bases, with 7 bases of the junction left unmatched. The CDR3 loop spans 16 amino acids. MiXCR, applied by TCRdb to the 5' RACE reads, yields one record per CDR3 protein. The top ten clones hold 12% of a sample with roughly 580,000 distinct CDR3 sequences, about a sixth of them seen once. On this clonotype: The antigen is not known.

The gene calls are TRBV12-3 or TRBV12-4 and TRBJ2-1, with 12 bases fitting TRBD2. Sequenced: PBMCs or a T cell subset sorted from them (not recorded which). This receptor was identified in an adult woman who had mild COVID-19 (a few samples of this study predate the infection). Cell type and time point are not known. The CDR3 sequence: CASISSGRALYNEQFF. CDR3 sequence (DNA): TGTGCCAGCATCTCTAGCGGGAGGGCCCTCTACAATGAGCAGTTCTTC.